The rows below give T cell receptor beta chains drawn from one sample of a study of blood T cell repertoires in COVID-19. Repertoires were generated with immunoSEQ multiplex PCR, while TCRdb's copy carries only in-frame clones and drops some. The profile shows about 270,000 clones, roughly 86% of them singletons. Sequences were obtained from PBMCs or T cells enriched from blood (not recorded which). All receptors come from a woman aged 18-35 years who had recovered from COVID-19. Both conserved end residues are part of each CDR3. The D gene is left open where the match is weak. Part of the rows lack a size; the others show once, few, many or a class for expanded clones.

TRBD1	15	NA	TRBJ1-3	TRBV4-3	CASSRNRGIGNTIYF	TGCGCCAGCAGCCGGAACAGGGGGATCGGAAACACCATATATTTT
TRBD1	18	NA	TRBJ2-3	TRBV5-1	CASSLDGQGAQPQDTQYF	TGCGCCAGCAGCTTGGACGGACAGGGGGCGCAACCCCAAGATACGCAGTATTTT
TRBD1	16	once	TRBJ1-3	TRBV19	CASSETGTGAGNTIYF	TGTGCCAGTAGTGAGACCGGGACAGGGGCTGGAAACACCATATATTTT
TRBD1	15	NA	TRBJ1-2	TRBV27	CASSFSTGDTYGYTF	TGTGCCAGCAGTTTTTCGACAGGGGATACCTATGGCTACACCTTC
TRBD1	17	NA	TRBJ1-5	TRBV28	CASSFRGDRRRNQPQHF	TGTGCCAGCAGTTTCCGCGGGGACAGGCGACGCAATCAGCCCCAGCATTTT
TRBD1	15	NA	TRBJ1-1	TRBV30	CAWIPLLRGSPEAFF	TGTGCCTGGATTCCGCTTCTCAGGGGGTCCCCTGAAGCTTTCTTT
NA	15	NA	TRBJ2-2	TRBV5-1	CASRRGLENTGELFF	TGCGCCAGCCGAAGGGGTCTGGAAAACACCGGGGAGCTGTTTTTT
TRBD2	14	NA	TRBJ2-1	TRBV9	CASSVYGGANEQFF	TGTGCCAGCAGCGTATACGGGGGGGCCAATGAGCAGTTCTTC
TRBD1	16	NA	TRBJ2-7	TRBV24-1	CATSDLRGRGIYEQYF	TGTGCCACCAGTGATTTGAGGGGGCGAGGAATCTACGAGCAGTACTTC
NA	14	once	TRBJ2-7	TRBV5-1	CASSLLVGNYEQYF	TGCGCCAGCAGCTTGTTGGTCGGGAACTACGAGCAGTACTTC